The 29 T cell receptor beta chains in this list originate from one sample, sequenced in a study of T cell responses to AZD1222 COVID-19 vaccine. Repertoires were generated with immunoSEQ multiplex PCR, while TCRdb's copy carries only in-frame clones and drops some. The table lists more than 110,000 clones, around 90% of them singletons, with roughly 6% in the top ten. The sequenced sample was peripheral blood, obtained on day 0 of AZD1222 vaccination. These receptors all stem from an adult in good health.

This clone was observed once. The CDR3 DNA follows: TGTGCCAGCAGCGTAGGGCGACGCCAGGACGAGCAGTACTTC. It encodes CASSVGRRQDEQYF. This chain connects TRBV9 to TRBJ2-7; no firm D call. Trimming removed 0 bases from V and 5 bases from J, with 12 bases in between. CDR3 length: 14 amino acids. Germline CDR1 and CDR2: SGDLS and YYNGEE.

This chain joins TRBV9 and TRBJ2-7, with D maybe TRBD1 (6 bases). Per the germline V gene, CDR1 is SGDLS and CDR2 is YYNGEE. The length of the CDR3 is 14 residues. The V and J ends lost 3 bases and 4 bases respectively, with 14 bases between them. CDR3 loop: CASSAGHGSYEQYF. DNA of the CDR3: TGTGCCAGCAGCGCGGGACACGGGTCTTACGAGCAGTACTTC.

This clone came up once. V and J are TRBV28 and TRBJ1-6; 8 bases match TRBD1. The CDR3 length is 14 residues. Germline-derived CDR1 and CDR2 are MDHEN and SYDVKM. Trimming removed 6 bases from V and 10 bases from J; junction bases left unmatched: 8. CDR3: CASSLTGVSSPLHF. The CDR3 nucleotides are TGTGCCAGCAGCCTGACAGGGGTTAGCTCACCCCTCCACTTT.

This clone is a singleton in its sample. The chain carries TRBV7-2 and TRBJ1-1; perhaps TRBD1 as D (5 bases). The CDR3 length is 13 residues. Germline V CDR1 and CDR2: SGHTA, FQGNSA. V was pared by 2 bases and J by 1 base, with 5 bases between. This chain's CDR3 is CASSLQGNTEAFF. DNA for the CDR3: TGTGCCAGCAGCTTACAGGGGAACACTGAAGCTTTCTTT.

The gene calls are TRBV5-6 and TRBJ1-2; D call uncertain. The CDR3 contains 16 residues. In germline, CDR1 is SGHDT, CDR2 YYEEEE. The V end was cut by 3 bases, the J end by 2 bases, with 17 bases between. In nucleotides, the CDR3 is TGTGCCAGCAGCTGGAGGGCAGGAGGTCCGAACTATGGCTACACCTTC. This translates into CASSWRAGGPNYGYTF.

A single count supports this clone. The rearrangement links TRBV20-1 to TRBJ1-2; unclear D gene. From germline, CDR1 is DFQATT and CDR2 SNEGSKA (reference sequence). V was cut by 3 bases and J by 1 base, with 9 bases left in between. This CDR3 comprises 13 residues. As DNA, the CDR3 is TGCAGTGCTAGTCGCGGACTTAACTATGGCTACACCTTC. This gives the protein CSASRGLNYGYTF.

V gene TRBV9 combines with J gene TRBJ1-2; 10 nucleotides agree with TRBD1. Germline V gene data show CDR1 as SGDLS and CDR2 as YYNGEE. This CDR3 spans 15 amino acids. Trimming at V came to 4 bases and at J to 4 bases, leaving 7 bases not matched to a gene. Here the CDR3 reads CASSSDRGRIYGYTF. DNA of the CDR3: TGTGCCAGCAGCTCAGACAGGGGGCGGATCTATGGCTACACCTTC.

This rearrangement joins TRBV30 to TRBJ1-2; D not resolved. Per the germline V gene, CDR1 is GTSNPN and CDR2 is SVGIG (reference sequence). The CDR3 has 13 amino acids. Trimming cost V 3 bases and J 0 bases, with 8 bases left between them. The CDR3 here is CAWSTRTNYGYTF. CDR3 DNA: TGTGCCTGGAGCACGAGGACTAACTATGGCTACACCTTC.

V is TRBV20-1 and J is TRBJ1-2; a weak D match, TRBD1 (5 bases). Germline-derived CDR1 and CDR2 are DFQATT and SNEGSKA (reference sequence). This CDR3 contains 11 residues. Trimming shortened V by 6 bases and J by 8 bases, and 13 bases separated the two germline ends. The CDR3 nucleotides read TGCAGTGCGGGCGGAGAGGGGGGCTACACCTTC. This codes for CSAGGEGGYTF.

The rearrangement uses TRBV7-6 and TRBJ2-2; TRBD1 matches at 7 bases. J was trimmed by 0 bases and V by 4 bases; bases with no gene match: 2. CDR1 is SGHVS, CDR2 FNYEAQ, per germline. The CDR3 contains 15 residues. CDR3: CASSSTGANTGELFF. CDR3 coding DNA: TGTGCCAGCAGCTCCACAGGGGCGAACACCGGGGAGCTGTTTTTT.

The CDR3, as DNA: TGTGCCAGCAGTTTCGGGCAGGGGGGCGAGCAGTACTTC. It yields the protein CASSFGQGGEQYF. V usage is TRBV12-3 or TRBV12-4 and J usage is TRBJ2-7; TRBD1 is a possible D gene (7 bases). The length of the CDR3 is 13 residues. V was clipped by 3 bases and J by 6 bases, with 12 bases between them.

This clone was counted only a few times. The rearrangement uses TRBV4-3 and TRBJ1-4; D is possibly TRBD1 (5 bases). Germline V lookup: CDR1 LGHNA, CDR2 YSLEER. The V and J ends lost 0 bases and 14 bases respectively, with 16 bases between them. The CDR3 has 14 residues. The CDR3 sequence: CASSQDRGRQMLFF. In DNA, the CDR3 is TGCGCCAGCAGCCAAGATAGGGGACGCCAAATGCTGTTTTTT.

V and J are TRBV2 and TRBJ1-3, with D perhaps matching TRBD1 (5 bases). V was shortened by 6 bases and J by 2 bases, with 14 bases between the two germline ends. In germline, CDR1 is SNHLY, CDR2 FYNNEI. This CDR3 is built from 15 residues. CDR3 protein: CASSLGRGTGNTIYF. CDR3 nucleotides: TGTGCCAGCAGCTTGGGACGGGGGACTGGAAACACCATATATTTT.

The CDR3 is CASSPLSWGRAGTGELFF. CDR3 DNA: TGTGCCAGCAGCCCCCTGAGTTGGGGGAGGGCCGGCACCGGGGAGCTGTTTTTT. The chain recombines TRBV11-3 with TRBJ2-2; TRBD2 matches 7 bases. The ends lost 5 bases at V and 4 bases at J; junction bases unmatched: 16. There are 18 residues in the CDR3. CDR1 is SGHNT and CDR2 is YENEEA in the germline V gene.

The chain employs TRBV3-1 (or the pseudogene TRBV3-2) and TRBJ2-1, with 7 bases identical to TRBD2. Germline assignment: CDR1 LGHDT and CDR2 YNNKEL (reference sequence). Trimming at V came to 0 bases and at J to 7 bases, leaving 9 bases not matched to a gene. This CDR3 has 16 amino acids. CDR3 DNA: TGTGCCAGCAGCCAAGATACCCGGACTAGTATTAATGAGCAGTTCTTC. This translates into CASSQDTRTSINEQFF.

The CDR3 here is CASSERGVPSTDTQYF. The CDR3 DNA sequence: TGTGCCAGCAGTGAAAGAGGTGTACCTTCCACAGATACGCAGTATTTT. The rearrangement joins TRBV6-1 to TRBJ2-3, with D unresolved. V was pared by 2 bases and J by 2 bases, with 14 bases between. The CDR3 is made up of 16 amino acids. Per the germline V gene, CDR1 is MNHNS and CDR2 is SASEGT.

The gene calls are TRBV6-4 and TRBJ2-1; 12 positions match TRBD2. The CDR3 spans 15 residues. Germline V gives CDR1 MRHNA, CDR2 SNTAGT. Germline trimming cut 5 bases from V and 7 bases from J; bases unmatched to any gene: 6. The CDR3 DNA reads TGTGCCAGCAGTCCCACCGGGACTAGCGGGAATGAGCAGTTCTTC. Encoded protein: CASSPTGTSGNEQFF.

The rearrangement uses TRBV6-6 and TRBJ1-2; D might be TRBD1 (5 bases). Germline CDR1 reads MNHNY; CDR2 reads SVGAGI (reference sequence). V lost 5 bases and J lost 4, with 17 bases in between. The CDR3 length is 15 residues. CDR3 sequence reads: CASSTAQGASYGYTF. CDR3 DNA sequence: TGTGCCAGCAGTACAGCTCAGGGAGCTAGCTATGGCTACACCTTC.

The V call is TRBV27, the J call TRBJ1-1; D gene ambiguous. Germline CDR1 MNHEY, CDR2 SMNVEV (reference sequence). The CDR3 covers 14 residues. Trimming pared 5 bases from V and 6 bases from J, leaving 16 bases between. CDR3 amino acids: CASSTRADGSEAFF. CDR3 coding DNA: TGTGCCAGCAGTACACGGGCAGACGGGTCTGAAGCTTTCTTT.

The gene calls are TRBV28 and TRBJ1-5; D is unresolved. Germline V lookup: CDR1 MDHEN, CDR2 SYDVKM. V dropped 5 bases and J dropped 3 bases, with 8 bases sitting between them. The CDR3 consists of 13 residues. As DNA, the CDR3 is TGTGCCAGCAGTCTCGAGAACAATCAGCCCCAGCATTTT. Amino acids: CASSLENNQPQHF. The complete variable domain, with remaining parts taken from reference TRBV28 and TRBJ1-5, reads DVKVTQSSRYLVKRTGEKVFLECVQDMDHENMFWYRQDPGLGLRLIYFSYDVKMKEKGDIPEGYSVSREKKERFSLILESASTNQTSMYLCASSLENNQPQHFGDGTRLSIL.

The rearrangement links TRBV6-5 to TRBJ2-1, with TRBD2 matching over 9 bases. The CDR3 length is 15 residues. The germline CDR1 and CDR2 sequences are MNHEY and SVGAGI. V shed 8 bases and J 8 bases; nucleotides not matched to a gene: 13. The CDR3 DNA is TGTGCCAGCTGCCATGGCGGGAGGGCCGGGGATGAGCAGTTCTTC. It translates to CASCHGGRAGDEQFF.

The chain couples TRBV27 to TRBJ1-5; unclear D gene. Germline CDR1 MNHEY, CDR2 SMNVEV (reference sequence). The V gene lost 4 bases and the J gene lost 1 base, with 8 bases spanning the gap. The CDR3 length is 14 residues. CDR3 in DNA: TGTGCCAGCAGTTCTCTATGGAGCAATCAGCCCCAGCATTTT. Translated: CASSSLWSNQPQHF.

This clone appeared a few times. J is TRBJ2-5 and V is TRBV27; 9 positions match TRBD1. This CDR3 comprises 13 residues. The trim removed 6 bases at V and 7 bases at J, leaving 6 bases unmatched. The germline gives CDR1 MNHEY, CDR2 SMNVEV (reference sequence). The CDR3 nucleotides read TGTGCCAGCAGCGACAGGGGGATCGGGACCCAGTACTTC. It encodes CASSDRGIGTQYF.

This CDR3 reads CASSPPLARTYNEQFF. The DNA for the CDR3 is TGTGCCAGTAGCCCGCCCCTAGCGAGGACCTACAATGAGCAGTTCTTC. The gene calls are TRBV19 and TRBJ2-1; a weak D match, TRBD2 (6 bases). V was trimmed by 6 bases and J by 2 bases, leaving 17 bases between them. There are 16 residues in the CDR3. Germline CDR1 is LNHDA and CDR2 is SQIVND (reference sequence). The full variable domain, in which reference TRBV19 and TRBJ2-1 provide the parts outside the CDR3, is DGGITQSPKYLFRKEGQNVTLSCEQNLNHDAMYWYRQDPGQGLRLIYYSQIVNDFQKGDIAEGYSVSREKKESFPLTVTSAQKNPTAFYLCASSPPLARTYNEQFFGPGTRLTVL.

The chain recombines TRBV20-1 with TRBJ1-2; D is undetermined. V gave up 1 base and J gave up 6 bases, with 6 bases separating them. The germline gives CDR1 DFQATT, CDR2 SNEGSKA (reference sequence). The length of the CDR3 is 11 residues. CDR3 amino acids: CSARVTDGYTF. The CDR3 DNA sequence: TGCAGTGCTAGAGTGACGGATGGCTACACCTTC.

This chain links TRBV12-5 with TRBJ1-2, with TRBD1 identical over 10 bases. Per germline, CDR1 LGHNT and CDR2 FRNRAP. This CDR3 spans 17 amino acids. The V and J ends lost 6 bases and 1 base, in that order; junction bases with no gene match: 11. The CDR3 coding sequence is TGTGCTAGTGGACACGCCGGGACAGGGGCCTTTAACTATGGCTACACCTTC. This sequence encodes CASGHAGTGAFNYGYTF.

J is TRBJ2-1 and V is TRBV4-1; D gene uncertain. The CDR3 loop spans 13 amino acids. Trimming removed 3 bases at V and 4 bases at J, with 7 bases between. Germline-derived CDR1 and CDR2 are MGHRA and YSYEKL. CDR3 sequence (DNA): TGCGCCAGCAGCCAGCAGCTTTACAATGAGCAGTTCTTC. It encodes CASSQQLYNEQFF.

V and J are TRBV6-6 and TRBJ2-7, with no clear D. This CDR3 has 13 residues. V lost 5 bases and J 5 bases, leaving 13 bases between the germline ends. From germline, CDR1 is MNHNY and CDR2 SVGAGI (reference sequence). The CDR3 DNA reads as TGTGCCAGCAGTCGATCCTCCTTGAACGAGCAGTACTTC. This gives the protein CASSRSSLNEQYF.

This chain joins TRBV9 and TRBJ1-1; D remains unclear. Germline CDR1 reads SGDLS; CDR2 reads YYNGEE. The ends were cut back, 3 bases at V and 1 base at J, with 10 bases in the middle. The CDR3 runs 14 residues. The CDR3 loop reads CASSARRGNTEAFF. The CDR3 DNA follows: TGTGCCAGCAGCGCCCGGAGAGGGAACACTGAAGCTTTCTTT.